The subject of this entry is one T cell receptor beta chain. The antigen it recognizes is unknown. Base quality data are lacking; no much larger clone is found one base away. Read against the paper, the sample's time point label means: baseline before first vaccination. The sample's treatment or condition, from its label and the paper: meningococcal conjugate vaccine given as trial control. The vaccinee samples were drawn from two UK trials, COV001 and COV002, one of which was a single-blind randomized controlled phase 2/3 trial testing AZD1222 (ChAdOx1 nCoV-19) in healthy adults. For TCRbeta chain sequencing, PBMC samples from trial participants were taken at day 0 and at day 28 after the second dose. The sample is drawn from a study of T cell responses to AZD1222 COVID-19 vaccine (dated by TCRdb to the early 2020s). Regarding the complete study: TCR sequencing covered some 250 trial participants: around 210 given two doses of AZD1222 and 26 given two doses of MenACWY control vaccine. Trial participants were enrolled into age subgroups of 18-55, 56-69 and 70-plus years, which contained roughly 150, 30 and 60 TCR-sequenced participants, respectively. Here is what the overall study found, with its caveats: Nearly half of unique spike-specific TCRs reportedly recognized epitopes outside regions mutated in the B.1.351 and B.1.1.7 variants. Conclusions about previously exposed vaccinees were limited because only six AZD1222 recipients were SARS-CoV-2 seropositive at baseline. Participants were mostly white British and included more females than males, and it was suggested by the authors that clonal diversity may have been underestimated. The 56-69-year group was small, and its depth increase did not reach significance, likely because of low power. Because no day 14 peak-response samples were available, the repertoires could be characterized only after the peak T cell response. The vaccine-associated CD4 TCRs covered the entire spike protein, and the dominant responses fell in regions 160-218 and 743-854. After two AZD1222 doses, spike-specific TCR breadth and depth were significantly higher than at day 0 and than in MenACWY recipients.

The CDR3 regions of human TCRbeta chains were subjected to immunosequencing. The authors' pipeline ran thus. Repertoire TCRs were checked for matches against a reference library of SARS-CoV-2-specific TCRs that had been generated using the MIRA antigen-specificity platform. Breadth was defined as the fraction of unique TCRs that were SARS-CoV-2-associated, and depth was defined as the fraction of total T cells that were SARS-CoV-2-associated. Each spike-specific TCR was assigned to its reactive spike region and to a CD4 or CD8 class using the MIRA data. Log10-transformed breadth and depth values were compared by one-way ANOVA with Sidak's multiple comparisons tests. TCRdb limited this immuneACCESS table to in-frame rearrangements with V and J called. A share of clones is missing; checked studies link under half to unresolved V genes, and the rest is unexplained. V and J calls plus clone size are reproduced from that table; the DNA served to infer D and trimming. The sample table shows 80,000 to 95,000 clones, and roughly 88% are seen once. The ten most abundant clones make up roughly 4.3% of the sample.

Deletion took 3 bases off V and 6 bases off J, with a span of 17 bases between the germline ends. For CDR1 and CDR2, the germline V gene (reference sequence) lists LNHDA and SQIVND. The CDR3 sequence holds 16 residues, the cysteine and phenylalanine included. Of the read, only the CDR3 DNA is kept; its 48 bases are in frame from base 1. The receptor chain draws on TRBV19 and TRBJ2-2; the D gene is unclear. This clonotype was obtained from an adult in good health. The input for sequencing was peripheral blood, taken on day 0 of MenACWY control vaccination. The CDR3 in this case is CASSMGFSEASGELFF. The sequenced DNA: TGTGCCAGTAGTATGGGGTTTAGTGAGGCGTCCGGGGAGCTGTTTTTT.